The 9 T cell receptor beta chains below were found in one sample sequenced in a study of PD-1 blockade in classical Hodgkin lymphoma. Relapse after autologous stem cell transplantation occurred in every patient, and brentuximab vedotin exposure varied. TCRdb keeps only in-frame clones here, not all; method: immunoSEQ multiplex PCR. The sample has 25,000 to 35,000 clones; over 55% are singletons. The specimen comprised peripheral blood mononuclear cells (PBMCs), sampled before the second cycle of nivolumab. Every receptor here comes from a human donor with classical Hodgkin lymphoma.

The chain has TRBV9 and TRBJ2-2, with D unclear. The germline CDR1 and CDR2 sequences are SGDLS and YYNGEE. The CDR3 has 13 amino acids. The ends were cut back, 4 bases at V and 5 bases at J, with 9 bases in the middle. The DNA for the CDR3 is TGTGCCAGCAGCCCCGACGGGACCGGGGAGCTGTTTTTT. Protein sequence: CASSPDGTGELFF.

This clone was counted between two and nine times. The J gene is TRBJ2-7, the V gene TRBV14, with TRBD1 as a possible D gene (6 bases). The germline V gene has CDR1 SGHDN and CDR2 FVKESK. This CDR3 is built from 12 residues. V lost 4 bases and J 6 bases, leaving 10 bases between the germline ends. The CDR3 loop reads CASSRGTTEQYF. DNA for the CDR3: TGTGCCAGCAGCCGTGGGACAACCGAGCAGTACTTC.

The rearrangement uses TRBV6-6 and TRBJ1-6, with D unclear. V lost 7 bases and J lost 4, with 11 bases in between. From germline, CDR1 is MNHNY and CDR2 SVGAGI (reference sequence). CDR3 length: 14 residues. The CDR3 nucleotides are TGTGCCAGCACGAATTTTCCGTATAATTCACCCCTCCACTTT. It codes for CASTNFPYNSPLHF.

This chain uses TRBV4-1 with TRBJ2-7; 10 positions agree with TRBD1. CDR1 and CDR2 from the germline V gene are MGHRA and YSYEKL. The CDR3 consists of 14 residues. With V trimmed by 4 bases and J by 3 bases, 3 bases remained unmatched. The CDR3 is CASSPRTGGYEQYF. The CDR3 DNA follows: TGCGCCAGCAGCCCCCGGACAGGGGGCTACGAGCAGTACTTC.

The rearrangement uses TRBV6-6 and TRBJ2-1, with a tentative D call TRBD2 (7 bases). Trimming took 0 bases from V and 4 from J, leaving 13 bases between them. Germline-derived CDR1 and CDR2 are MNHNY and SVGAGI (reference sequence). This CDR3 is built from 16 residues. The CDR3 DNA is TGTGCCAGCAGTTACTCAGGGGGGGGAAAATACAATGAGCAGTTCTTC. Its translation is CASSYSGGGKYNEQFF.

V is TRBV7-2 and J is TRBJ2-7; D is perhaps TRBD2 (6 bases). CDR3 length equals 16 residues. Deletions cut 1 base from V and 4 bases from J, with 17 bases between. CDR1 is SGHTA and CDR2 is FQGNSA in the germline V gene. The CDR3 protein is CASSLDPGLPTYEQYF. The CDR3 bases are TGTGCCAGCAGCTTAGACCCAGGACTACCGACTTACGAGCAGTACTTC.

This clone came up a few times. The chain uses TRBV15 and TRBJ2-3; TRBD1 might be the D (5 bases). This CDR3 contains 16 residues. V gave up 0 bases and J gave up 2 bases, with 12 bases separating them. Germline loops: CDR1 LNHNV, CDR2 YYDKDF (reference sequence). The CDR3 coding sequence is TGTGCCACCAGCAGAGATATGGGGCCGCTCACAGATACGCAGTATTTT. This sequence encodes CATSRDMGPLTDTQYF.

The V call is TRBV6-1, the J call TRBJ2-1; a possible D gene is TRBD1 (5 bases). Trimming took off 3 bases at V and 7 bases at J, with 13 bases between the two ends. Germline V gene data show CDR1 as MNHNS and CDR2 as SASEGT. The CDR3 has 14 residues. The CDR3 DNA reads TGTGCCAGCAGTGAGGTCCCAGGGATAAATGAGCAGTTCTTC. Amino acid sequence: CASSEVPGINEQFF.

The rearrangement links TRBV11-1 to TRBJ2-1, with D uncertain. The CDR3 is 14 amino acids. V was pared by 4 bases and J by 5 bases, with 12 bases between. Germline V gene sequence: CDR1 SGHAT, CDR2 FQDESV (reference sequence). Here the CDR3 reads CASSSTPGHNEQFF. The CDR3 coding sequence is TGTGCCAGCAGCTCTACGCCGGGTCACAATGAGCAGTTCTTC.